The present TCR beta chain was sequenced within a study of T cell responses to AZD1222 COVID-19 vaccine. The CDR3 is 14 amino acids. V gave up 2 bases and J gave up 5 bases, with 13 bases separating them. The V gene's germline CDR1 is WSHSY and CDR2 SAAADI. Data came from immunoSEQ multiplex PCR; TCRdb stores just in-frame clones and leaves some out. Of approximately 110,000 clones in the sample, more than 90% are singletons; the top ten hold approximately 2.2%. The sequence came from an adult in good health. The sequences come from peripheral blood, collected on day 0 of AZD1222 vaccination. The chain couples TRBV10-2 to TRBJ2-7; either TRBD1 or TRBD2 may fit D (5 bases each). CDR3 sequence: CASSEIRGRNEQYF. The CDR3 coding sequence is TGCGCCAGCAGTGAGATTCGGGGCAGGAACGAGCAGTACTTC.